This TCR beta chain was retrieved from a study of cytomegalovirus exposure and HLA in healthy donors. Findings and limits, study-wide: That first-cohort TCR clusters tended to co-occur in the approximately 120 validation repertoires was found in a later analysis. Listed as cytomegalovirus-associated were 150 to 200 TCR beta chains. There were some public TCRs occurring in many donors, but most TCR sequences were rare.

Some clones are missing from TCRdb's copy, which holds only in-frame ones; the method was immunoSEQ multiplex PCR. The table has about 130,000 clones, almost 90% seen once. In regard to this clone: As yet, its antigen is unknown.

The sample comprised PBMCs. This clonotype originated in a man aged 30-40 years in good health and CMV-seronegative.

CDR3 region: CASSRTLPRSGNTIYF. The CDR3 nucleotides are TGTGCCAGCAGCAGAACCCTCCCGCGCTCTGGAAACACCATATATTTT. The rearrangement uses TRBV11-2 and TRBJ1-3; no definite D call. Trimming removed 5 bases from V and 0 bases from J, with 14 bases in between. This CDR3 is built from 16 residues. CDR1 and CDR2 (germline): SGHAT, FQNNGV.